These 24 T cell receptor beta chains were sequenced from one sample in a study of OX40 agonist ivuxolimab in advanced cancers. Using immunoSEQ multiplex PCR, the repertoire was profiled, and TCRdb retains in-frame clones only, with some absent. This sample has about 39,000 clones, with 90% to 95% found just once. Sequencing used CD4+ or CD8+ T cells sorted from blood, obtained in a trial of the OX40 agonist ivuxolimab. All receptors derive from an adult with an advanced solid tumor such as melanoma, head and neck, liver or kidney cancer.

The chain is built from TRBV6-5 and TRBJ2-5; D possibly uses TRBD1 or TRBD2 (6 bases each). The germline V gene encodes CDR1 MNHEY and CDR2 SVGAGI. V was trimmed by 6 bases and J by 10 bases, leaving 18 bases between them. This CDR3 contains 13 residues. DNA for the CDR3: TGTGCCAGCAGATCACCGGGGGCCGTGGGCCAGTACTTC. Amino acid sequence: CASRSPGAVGQYF.

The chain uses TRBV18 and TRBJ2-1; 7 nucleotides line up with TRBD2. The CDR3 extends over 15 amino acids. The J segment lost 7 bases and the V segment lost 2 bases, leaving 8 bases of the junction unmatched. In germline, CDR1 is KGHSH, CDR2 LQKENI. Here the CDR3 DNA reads TGTGCCAGCTCACCATCCCTAGCGGAGAGGAATGAGCAGTTCTTC. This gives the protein CASSPSLAERNEQFF. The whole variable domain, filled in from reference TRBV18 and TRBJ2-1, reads NAGVMQNPRHLVRRRGQEARLRCSPMKGHSHVYWYRQLPEEGLKFMVYLQKENIIDESGMPKERFSAEFPKEGPSILRIQQVVRGDSAAYFCASSPSLAERNEQFFGPGTRLTVL.

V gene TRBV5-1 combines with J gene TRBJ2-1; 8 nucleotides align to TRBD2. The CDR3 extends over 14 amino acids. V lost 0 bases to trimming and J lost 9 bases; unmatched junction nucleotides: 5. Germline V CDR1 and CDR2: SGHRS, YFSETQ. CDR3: CASSLEWAGGEQFF. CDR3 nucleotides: TGCGCCAGCAGCTTGGAGTGGGCGGGGGGTGAGCAGTTCTTC.

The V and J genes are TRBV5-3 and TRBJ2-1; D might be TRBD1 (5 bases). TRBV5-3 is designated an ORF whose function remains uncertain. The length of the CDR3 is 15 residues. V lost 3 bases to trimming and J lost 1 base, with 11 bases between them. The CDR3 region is CARSSDRESYNEQFF. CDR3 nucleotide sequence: TGTGCCAGAAGCTCCGACAGAGAATCCTACAATGAGCAGTTCTTC.

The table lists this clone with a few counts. DNA for the CDR3: TGCGCCAGCAGCCAAGATGTGGGGGTCAGCTACGAGCAGTACTTC. This translates into CASSQDVGVSYEQYF. This rearrangement joins TRBV4-1 to TRBJ2-7, with D possibly being TRBD1 or TRBD2 (5 bases each). The CDR3 contains 15 residues. Germline V CDR1 and CDR2: MGHRA, YSYEKL. The V end was cut by 0 bases, the J end by 3 bases, with 12 bases between.

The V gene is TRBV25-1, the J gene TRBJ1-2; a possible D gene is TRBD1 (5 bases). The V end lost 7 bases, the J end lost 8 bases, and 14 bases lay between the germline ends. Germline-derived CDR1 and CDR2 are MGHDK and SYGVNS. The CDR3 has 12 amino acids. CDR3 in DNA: TGTGCCAGCACAAGCAGGGTTGGAGGCTACACCTTC. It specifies CASTSRVGGYTF.

As DNA, the CDR3 is TGTGCCAGCACCTCGACAGGATCTCTGGCGGCCAACGTCCTGACTTTC. Translation gives CASTSTGSLAANVLTF. The chain is built from TRBV28 and TRBJ2-6; a weak D match, TRBD1 (6 bases). V lost 7 bases and J 6 bases, leaving 19 bases between the germline ends. This CDR3 spans 16 amino acids. Germline V gene lookup returns CDR1 MDHEN and CDR2 SYDVKM.

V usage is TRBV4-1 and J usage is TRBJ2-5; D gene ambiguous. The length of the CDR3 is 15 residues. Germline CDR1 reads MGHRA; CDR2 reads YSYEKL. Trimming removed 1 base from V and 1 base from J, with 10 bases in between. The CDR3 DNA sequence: TGCGCCAGCAGCCAAGTTGGGTTTGGCCAAGAGACCCAGTACTTC. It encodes CASSQVGFGQETQYF.

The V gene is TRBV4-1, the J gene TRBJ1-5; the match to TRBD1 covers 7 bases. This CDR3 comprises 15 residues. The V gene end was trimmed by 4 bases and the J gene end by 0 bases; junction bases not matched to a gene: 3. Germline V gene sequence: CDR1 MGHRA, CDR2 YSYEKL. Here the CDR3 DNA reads TGCGCCAGCAGCCTGGGACAGTATAGCAATCAGCCCCAGCATTTT. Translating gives CASSLGQYSNQPQHF.

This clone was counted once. The CDR3 DNA reads as TGTGCCAGTAGTCCGGGATCCTACGAGCAGTACTTC. Amino acids: CASSPGSYEQYF. The chain couples TRBV19 to TRBJ2-7, with a weak D call TRBD2 (5 bases). Trimming removed 5 bases at V and 1 base at J, with 6 bases between. CDR1 LNHDA and CDR2 SQIVND come from the germline V gene (reference sequence). The CDR3 is 12 amino acids.

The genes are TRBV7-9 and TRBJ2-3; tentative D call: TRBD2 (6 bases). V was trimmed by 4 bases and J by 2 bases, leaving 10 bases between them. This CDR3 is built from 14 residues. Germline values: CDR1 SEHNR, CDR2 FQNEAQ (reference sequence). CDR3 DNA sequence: TGTGCCAGCAGCTCCTTGGACTACACAGATACGCAGTATTTT. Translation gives CASSSLDYTDTQYF.

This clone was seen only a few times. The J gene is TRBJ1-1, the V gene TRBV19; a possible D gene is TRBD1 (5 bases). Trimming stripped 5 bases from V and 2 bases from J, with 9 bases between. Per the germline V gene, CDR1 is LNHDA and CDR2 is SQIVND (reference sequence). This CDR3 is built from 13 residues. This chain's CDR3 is CASSWTPNTEAFF. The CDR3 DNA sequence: TGTGCCAGTAGTTGGACACCCAACACTGAAGCTTTCTTT.

CDR3 loop: CASRGRGISYEQYF. The CDR3 region has the DNA TGTGCCAGCCGAGGCAGGGGAATTTCCTACGAGCAGTACTTC. This sequence joins TRBV2 and TRBJ2-7, with D possibly TRBD1 on 6 matching bases. The V end was cut by 8 bases, the J end by 1 base, with 15 bases between. The CDR3 contains 14 residues. CDR1 and CDR2 (germline): SNHLY, FYNNEI.

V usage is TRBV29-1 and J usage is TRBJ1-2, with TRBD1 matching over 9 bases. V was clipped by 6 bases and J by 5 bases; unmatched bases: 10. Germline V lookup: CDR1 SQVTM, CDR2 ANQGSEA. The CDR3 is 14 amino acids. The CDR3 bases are TGCAGCGTGGGACAGGGCGGGGGTGATTATGGCTACACCTTC. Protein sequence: CSVGQGGGDYGYTF.

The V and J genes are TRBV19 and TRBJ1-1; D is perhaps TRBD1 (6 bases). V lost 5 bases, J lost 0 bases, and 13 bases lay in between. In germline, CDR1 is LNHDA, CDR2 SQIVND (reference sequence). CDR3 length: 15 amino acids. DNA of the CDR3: TGTGCCAGTAGTTGGGGCAGGGGATTGAACACTGAAGCTTTCTTT. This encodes CASSWGRGLNTEAFF. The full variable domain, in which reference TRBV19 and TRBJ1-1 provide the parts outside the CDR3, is DGGITQSPKYLFRKEGQNVTLSCEQNLNHDAMYWYRQDPGQGLRLIYYSQIVNDFQKGDIAEGYSVSREKKESFPLTVTSAQKNPTAFYLCASSWGRGLNTEAFFGQGTRLTVV.

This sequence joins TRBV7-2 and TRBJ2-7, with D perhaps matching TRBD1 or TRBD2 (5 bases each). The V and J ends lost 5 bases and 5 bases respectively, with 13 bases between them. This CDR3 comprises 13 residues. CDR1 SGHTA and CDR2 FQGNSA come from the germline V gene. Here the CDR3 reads CASSPGRDDEQYF. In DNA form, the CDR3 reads TGTGCCAGCAGCCCGGGCAGGGACGACGAGCAGTACTTC.

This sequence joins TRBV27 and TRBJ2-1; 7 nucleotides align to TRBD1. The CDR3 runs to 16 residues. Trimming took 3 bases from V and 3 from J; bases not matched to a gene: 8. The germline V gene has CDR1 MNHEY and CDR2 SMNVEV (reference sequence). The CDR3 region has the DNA TGTGCCAGCAGTTTTTCAGTCCGGGACAGCTACAATGAGCAGTTCTTC. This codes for CASSFSVRDSYNEQFF.

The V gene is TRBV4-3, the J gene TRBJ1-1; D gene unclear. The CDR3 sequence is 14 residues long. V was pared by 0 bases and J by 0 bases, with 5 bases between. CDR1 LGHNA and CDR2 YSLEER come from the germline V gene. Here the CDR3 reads CASSQDRVNTEAFF. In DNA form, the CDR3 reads TGCGCCAGCAGCCAAGATAGGGTGAACACTGAAGCTTTCTTT.

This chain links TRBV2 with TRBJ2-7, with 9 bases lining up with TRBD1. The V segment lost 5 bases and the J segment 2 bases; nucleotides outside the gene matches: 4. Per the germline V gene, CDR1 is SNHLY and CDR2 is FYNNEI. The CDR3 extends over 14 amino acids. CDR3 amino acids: CASSSTGGPYEQYF. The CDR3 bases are TGTGCCAGCAGTAGTACAGGGGGCCCCTACGAGCAGTACTTC.

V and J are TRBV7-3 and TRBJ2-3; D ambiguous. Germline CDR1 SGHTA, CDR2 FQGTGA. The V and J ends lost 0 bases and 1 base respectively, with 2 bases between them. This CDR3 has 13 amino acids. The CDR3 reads CASSLTGTDTQYF. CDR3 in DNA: TGTGCCAGCAGCTTAACTGGCACAGATACGCAGTATTTT.

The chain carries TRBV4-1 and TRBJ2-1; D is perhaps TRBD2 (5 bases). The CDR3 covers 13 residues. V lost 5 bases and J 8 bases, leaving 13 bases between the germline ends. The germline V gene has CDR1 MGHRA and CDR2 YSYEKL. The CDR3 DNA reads TGCGCCAGCAGCGGATCTATTAGCGATGAGCAGTTCTTC. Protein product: CASSGSISDEQFF.

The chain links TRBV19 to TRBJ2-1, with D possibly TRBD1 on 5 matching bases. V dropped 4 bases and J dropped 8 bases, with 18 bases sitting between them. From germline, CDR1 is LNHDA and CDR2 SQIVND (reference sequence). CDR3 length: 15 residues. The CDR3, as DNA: TGTGCCAGTAGTAAGGGCAGGGATAATGTTGATGAGCAGTTCTTC. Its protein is CASSKGRDNVDEQFF.

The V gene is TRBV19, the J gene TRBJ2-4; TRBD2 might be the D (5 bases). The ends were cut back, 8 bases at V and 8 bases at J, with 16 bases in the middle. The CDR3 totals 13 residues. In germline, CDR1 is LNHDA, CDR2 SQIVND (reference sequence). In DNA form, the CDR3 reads TGTGCCAGTTCGGACTGGCAAGCAGACATTCAGTACTTC. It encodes CASSDWQADIQYF.

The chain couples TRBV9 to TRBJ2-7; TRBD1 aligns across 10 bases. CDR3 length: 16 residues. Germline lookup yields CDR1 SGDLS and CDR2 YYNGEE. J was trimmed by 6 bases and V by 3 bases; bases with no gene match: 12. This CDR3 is CASSESGWDRGSEQYF. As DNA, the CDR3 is TGTGCCAGCAGCGAGTCCGGGTGGGACAGGGGTAGCGAGCAGTACTTC.